The rows below give T cell receptor beta chains drawn from one sample of a study of T-cell memory formation after mild COVID-19. TCRdb reprocessed the 5' RACE reads via MiXCR and lists one record per CDR3 protein. This table has 400,000 to 500,000 distinct CDR3 sequences, roughly 18% appearing once. The specimen was PBMCs or a T cell subset sorted from them (not recorded which). All receptors derive from a man between 18 and 29 years old who had mild COVID-19 (a few samples of this study predate the infection). Cell type and time point are not known. CDR3s include the opening cysteine and the closing phenylalanine or tryptophan. The D gene is left open where the match is weak. Not all rows give a size; the values are once, few, many and, for expanded clones, a class.

j_call d_call clone_size v_call cdr3_aa cdr3_nt
TRBJ2-3 TRBD1 NA TRBV5-1 CASRYGQVTDTQYF TGCGCCAGCAGATATGGACAGGTCACAGATACGCAGTATTTT
TRBJ2-3 NA few TRBV20-1 CSARAPPEQGGWTTQYF TGCAGTGCTAGAGCCCCCCCCGAGCAGGGTGGTTGGACGACGCAGTATTTT
TRBJ2-7 NA few TRBV4-2 CASSLHEGSNYEQYF TGTGCCAGCAGCCTCCACGAAGGGAGCAACTACGAGCAGTACTTC
TRBJ2-2 TRBD2 few TRBV5-4 CASSLSLAGVNTGELFF TGTGCCAGCAGCTTGTCGCTAGCGGGGGTAAACACCGGGGAGCTGTTTTTT
TRBJ1-2 NA NA TRBV27 CASSLDSLSNYGYTF TGTGCCAGCAGTTTAGACAGCCTCTCTAACTATGGCTACACCTTC
TRBJ2-1 NA few TRBV27 CASSSELPPLEQFF TGTGCCAGCAGTTCAGAGTTACCCCCTCTCGAGCAGTTCTTC
TRBJ1-4 NA few TRBV12-3/TRBV12-4 CASSFPDRSNEKLFF TGTGCCAGCAGTTTCCCCGACAGGTCTAATGAAAAACTGTTTTTT
TRBJ2-3 NA many TRBV7-2 CASSIPTSDTDTQYF TGTGCCAGCAGCATACCTACTAGTGACACAGATACGCAGTATTTT
TRBJ2-2 NA NA TRBV5-6 CASSFQSNTGELFF TGTGCCAGCAGCTTCCAATCGAACACCGGGGAGCTGTTTTTT
TRBJ1-5 NA few TRBV5-1 CASSPKPGKPQHF TGCGCCAGCAGTCCAAAGCCGGGTAAGCCCCAGCATTTT
TRBJ1-6 TRBD1 NA TRBV6-6 CATIGPGGGGSSPLHF TGTGCCACCATTGGGCCAGGGGGCGGAGGCAGTTCACCCCTCCACTTT
TRBJ2-2 TRBD2 many TRBV4-1 CASSLAWGGGPSGTGELFF TGCGCCAGCAGCCTCGCTTGGGGCGGGGGTCCCTCTGGAACCGGGGAGCTGTTTTTT
TRBJ1-5 NA NA TRBV6-5 CASSYGGSNQPQHF TGTGCCAGCAGTTATGGGGGGAGCAATCAGCCCCAGCATTTT
TRBJ1-2 NA few TRBV4-1 CASSQGPRDGYTF TGCGCCAGCAGCCAAGGACCGCGGGATGGCTACACCTTC
TRBJ1-4 NA NA TRBV4-3 CASSQEVERGKLFF TGCGCCAGCAGCCAAGAAGTTGAACGGGGGAAACTGTTTTTT
TRBJ2-5 NA few TRBV5-1 CASSPQIRQEETQYF TGCGCCAGCAGTCCCCAAATCCGACAGGAGGAGACCCAGTACTTC
TRBJ2-3 NA NA TRBV12-3/TRBV12-4 CASSLGNGVTDTQYF TGTGCCAGCAGTTTAGGAAATGGAGTCACAGATACGCAGTATTTT
TRBJ2-5 NA NA TRBV27 CASSTGFQETQYF TGTGCCAGCAGTACTGGATTTCAAGAGACCCAGTACTTC
TRBJ2-5 TRBD2 many TRBV7-6 CASNPRRGGETQYF TGTGCCAGCAACCCCCGGCGCGGGGGGGAGACCCAGTACTTC
TRBJ1-1 NA NA TRBV29-1 CSVWWGGGTEAFF TGCAGCGTTTGGTGGGGCGGGGGCACTGAAGCTTTCTTT
TRBJ2-1 NA NA TRBV7-2 CASSPAALVYNEQFF TGTGCCAGCAGTCCAGCGGCTCTGGTATACAATGAGCAGTTCTTC
TRBJ2-7 NA NA TRBV29-1 CSVEDYSYEQYF TGCAGCGTTGAAGATTACAGCTACGAGCAGTACTTC
TRBJ1-4 NA few TRBV20-1 CSARNPTTNEKLFF TGCAGTGCTAGAAACCCAACAACTAATGAAAAACTGTTTTTT
TRBJ2-7 NA few TRBV6-2/TRBV6-3 CASSSPGRLWYEQYF TGTGCCAGCAGTTCGCCGGGGCGGCTGTGGTACGAGCAGTACTTC
TRBJ2-7 TRBD2 NA TRBV29-1 CSVSGGYEQYF TGCAGCGTTTCGGGGGGGTACGAGCAGTACTTC
TRBJ2-7 NA few TRBV10-3 CAISVEGSDEQYF TGTGCCATCAGTGTCGAGGGGAGTGACGAGCAGTACTTC
TRBJ2-5 TRBD2 few TRBV20-1 CSASPSGSKETQYF TGCAGTGCTAGCCCTAGCGGATCAAAAGAGACCCAGTACTTC
TRBJ2-6 NA NA TRBV11-2 CASSRGSLSSGANVLTF TGTGCCAGCAGCCGGGGCAGTCTCAGCTCTGGGGCCAACGTCCTGACTTTC
TRBJ2-3 TRBD2 NA TRBV27 CASTRLAGGSDTQYF TGTGCCAGCACTAGACTAGCGGGGGGATCAGATACGCAGTATTTT
TRBJ1-5 NA few TRBV7-8 CASSLYRGNQPQHF TGTGCCAGCAGCTTATACAGAGGGAATCAGCCCCAGCATTTT
TRBJ1-1 NA few TRBV28 CASTLEMAGRAFF TGTGCCAGCACCCTCGAGATGGCAGGGCGGGCTTTCTTT
TRBJ1-2 NA NA TRBV4-3 CASSPHYKQGGSAYGYTF TGCGCCAGCAGCCCGCACTATAAACAGGGAGGGTCGGCCTACGGCTACACCTTC
TRBJ2-1 TRBD2 NA TRBV20-1 CRSGGSSYNEQFF TGCAGGAGCGGGGGGTCCTCCTACAATGAGCAGTTCTTC
TRBJ2-2 TRBD1 many TRBV7-2 CASSPNRGQNTGELFF TGTGCCAGCAGTCCTAACAGGGGGCAGAACACCGGGGAGCTGTTTTTT
TRBJ2-3 NA many TRBV6-1 CASSEARATNTDTQYF TGTGCCAGCAGTGAAGCCAGGGCTACGAACACAGATACGCAGTATTTT
TRBJ1-5 NA many TRBV5-1 CASSPSGGNQPQHF TGCGCCAGCAGCCCGTCCGGAGGCAATCAGCCCCAGCATTTT
TRBJ2-3 NA few TRBV15 CATSRELAQSTDTQYF TGTGCCACCAGCAGAGAACTAGCCCAAAGCACAGATACGCAGTATTTT
TRBJ1-4 NA few TRBV5-1 CASSEGHVANEKLFF TGCGCCAGCAGCGAGGGGCACGTTGCTAATGAAAAACTGTTTTTT
TRBJ2-3 TRBD1 NA TRBV24-1 CATSDQGTGDTQYF TGTGCCACCAGTGACCAAGGGACAGGAGATACGCAGTATTTT
TRBJ2-7 NA few TRBV5-5 CASSFSDISYEQYF TGTGCCAGCAGCTTTTCGGACATTTCCTACGAGCAGTACTTC
TRBJ1-1 NA few TRBV7-8 CASSLVPRRTSTEAFF TGTGCCAGCAGCTTAGTACCCAGACGTACTAGCACTGAAGCTTTCTTT
TRBJ2-3 NA NA TRBV11-2 CASSLKGLKVMDTQYF TGTGCCAGCAGCTTAAAAGGGCTTAAAGTAATGGATACGCAGTATTTT
TRBJ2-1 NA NA TRBV7-2 CASSSQGPNEQFF TGTGCCAGCAGCTCACAGGGTCCCAATGAGCAGTTCTTC
TRBJ2-1 TRBD2 NA TRBV20-1 CSARTGGAREFF TGCAGTGCTAGAACGGGGGGGGCCCGGGAGTTCTTC
TRBJ2-3 NA NA TRBV10-2 CASKINTDTQYF TGCGCCAGCAAAATAAACACAGATACGCAGTATTTT
TRBJ2-2 TRBD1 many TRBV12-3/TRBV12-4 CASSFVGGAGELFF TGTGCCAGCAGTTTCGTAGGGGGCGCCGGGGAGCTGTTTTTT
TRBJ2-6 NA NA TRBV21-1 CASSPGTGGAGANVLTF TGTGCCAGCAGCCCCGGGACAGGGGGCGCTGGGGCCAACGTCCTGACTTTC
TRBJ2-7 NA NA TRBV20-1 CSAITQPGSYEQYF TGCAGTGCTATAACACAGCCGGGCTCCTACGAGCAGTACTTC
TRBJ1-2 TRBD1 few TRBV6-6 CASKGTAYGYTF TGTGCCAGCAAAGGGACAGCGTATGGCTACACCTTC
TRBJ1-2 NA NA TRBV20-1 CSAKGSTAPGGYTF TGCAGTGCTAAAGGTTCAACGGCCCCGGGTGGCTACACCTTC
TRBJ2-1 NA few TRBV4-1 CASSHRGLGSSYNEQFF TGCGCCAGCAGCCACCGAGGACTGGGGAGCTCCTACAATGAGCAGTTCTTC
TRBJ2-1 NA NA TRBV4-2 CASSQGASPHEQFF TGTGCCAGCAGCCAAGGAGCCAGCCCCCATGAGCAGTTCTTC
TRBJ2-3 TRBD2 many TRBV5-1 CASSPSIAGFPDTQYF TGCGCCAGCAGCCCCAGTATAGCGGGGTTCCCAGATACGCAGTATTTT
TRBJ2-1 NA NA TRBV11-2 CASSTIGPPNEQFF TGTGCCAGCAGCACCATTGGGCCGCCCAATGAGCAGTTCTTC
TRBJ2-2 NA NA TRBV20-1 CSASTSGTGELFF TGCAGTGCTAGTACCTCAGGCACCGGGGAGCTGTTTTTT
TRBJ1-4 TRBD1 once TRBV6-5 CASSRGQGTKLFF TGTGCCAGCAGTAGGGGACAGGGAACAAAACTGTTTTTT
TRBJ2-5 TRBD1 NA TRBV15 CATSRGQGGETQYF TGTGCCACCAGCAGGGGACAGGGTGGAGAGACCCAGTACTTC